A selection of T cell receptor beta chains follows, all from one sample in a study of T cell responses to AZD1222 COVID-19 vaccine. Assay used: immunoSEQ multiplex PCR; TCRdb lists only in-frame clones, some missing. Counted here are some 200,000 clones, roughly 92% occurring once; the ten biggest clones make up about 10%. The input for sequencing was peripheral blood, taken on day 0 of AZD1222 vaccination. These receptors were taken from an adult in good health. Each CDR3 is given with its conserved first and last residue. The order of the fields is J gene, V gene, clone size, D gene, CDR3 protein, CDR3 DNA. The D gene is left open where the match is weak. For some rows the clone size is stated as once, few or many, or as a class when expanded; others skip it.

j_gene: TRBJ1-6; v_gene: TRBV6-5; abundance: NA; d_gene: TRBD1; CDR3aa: CASTPRGRGDSPLHF; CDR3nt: TGTGCCAGCACCCCACGGGGCAGGGGGGATTCACCCCTCCACTTT
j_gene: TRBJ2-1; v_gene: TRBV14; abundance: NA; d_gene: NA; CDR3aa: CASSRSLGGPYNEQFF; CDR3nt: TGTGCCAGCAGCCGATCTTTGGGGGGACCTTACAATGAGCAGTTCTTC
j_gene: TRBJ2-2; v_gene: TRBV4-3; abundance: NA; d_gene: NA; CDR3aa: CASSQEVDFGGEITGELFF; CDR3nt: TGCGCCAGCAGCCAAGAGGTAGACTTTGGGGGAGAAATCACCGGGGAGCTGTTTTTT
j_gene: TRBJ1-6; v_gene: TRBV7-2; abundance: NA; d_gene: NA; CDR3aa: CASSQTSGIPLHF; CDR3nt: TGTGCCAGCAGCCAGACAAGCGGGATTCCCCTCCACTTT
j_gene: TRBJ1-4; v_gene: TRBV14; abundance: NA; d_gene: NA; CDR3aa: CASSQERTASWGEKLFF; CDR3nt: TGTGCCAGCAGCCAAGAGAGGACGGCAAGCTGGGGGGAAAAACTGTTTTTT
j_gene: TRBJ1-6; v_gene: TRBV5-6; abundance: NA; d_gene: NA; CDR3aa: CASALRGTEGNSPLHF; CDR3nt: TGTGCCAGCGCCCTTAGAGGGACGGAGGGTAATTCACCCCTCCACTTT
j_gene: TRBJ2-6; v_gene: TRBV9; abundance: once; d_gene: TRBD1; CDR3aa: CASSVASGQGASSSGANVLTF; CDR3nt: TGTGCCAGCAGCGTAGCCTCGGGACAGGGGGCGTCTAGCTCTGGGGCCAACGTCCTGACTTTC
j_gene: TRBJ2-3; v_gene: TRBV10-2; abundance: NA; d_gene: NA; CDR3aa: CASSRADTQYF; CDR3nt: TGCGCCAGCAGTAGGGCAGATACGCAGTATTTT
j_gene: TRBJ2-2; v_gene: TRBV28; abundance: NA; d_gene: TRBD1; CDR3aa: CASSLTSGTGAGGGELFF; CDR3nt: TGTGCCAGCAGTTTGACTTCCGGGACAGGGGCCGGCGGTGGGGAGCTGTTTTTT
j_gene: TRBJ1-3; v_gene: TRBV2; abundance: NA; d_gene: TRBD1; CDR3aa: CASKENRGIGNTIYF; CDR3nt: TGTGCCAGCAAGGAGAACAGGGGCATTGGAAACACCATATATTTT
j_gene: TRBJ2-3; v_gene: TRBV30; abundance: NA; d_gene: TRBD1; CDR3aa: CAWSVQGGADTQYF; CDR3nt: TGTGCCTGGAGTGTACAGGGGGGTGCAGATACGCAGTATTTT
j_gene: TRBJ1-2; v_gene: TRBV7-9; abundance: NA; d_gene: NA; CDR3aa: CASSIGTEGTYGYTF; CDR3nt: TGTGCCAGCAGCATTGGGACCGAGGGGACCTATGGCTACACCTTC
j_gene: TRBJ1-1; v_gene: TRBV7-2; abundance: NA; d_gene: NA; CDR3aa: CASSSRTTNTEAFF; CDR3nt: TGTGCCAGCAGCTCCCGGACAACGAACACTGAAGCTTTCTTT
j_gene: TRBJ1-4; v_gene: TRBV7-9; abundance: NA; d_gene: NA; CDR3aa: CASSFALKLFF; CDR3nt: TGTGCCAGCAGCTTCGCGTTAAAACTGTTTTTT
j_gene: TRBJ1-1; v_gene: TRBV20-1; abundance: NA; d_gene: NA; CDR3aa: CSARDLAEAFF; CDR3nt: TGCAGTGCTAGAGATTTAGCAGAAGCTTTCTTT
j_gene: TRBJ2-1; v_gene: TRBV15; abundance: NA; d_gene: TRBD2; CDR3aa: CATSSQTSGGNEQFF; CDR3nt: TGTGCCACCAGCTCCCAGACTAGCGGGGGAAATGAGCAGTTCTTC
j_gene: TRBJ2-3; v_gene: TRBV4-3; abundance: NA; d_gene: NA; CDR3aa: CASSPSWGRTPLSTSTDTQYF; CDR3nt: TGCGCCAGCAGCCCATCTTGGGGTCGAACTCCCTTATCTACTAGCACAGATACGCAGTATTTT
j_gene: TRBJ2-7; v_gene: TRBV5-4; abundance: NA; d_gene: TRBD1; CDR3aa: CASSPGTGGYEQYF; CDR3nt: TGTGCCAGCAGCCCCGGGACAGGGGGCTACGAGCAGTACTTC
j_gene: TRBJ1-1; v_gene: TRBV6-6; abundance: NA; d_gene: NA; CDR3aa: CASSYSIQTWKAEAFF; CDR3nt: TGTGCCAGCAGTTACTCGATCCAAACGTGGAAGGCTGAAGCTTTCTTT
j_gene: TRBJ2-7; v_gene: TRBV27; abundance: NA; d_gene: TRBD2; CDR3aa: CASSLLRPGGSYEQYF; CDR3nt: TGTGCCAGCAGTTTACTTAGGCCCGGGGGGTCCTACGAGCAGTACTTC
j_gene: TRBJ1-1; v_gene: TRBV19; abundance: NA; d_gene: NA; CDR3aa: CASSAQGQNTEAFF; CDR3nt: TGTGCCAGTAGTGCGCAGGGGCAGAACACTGAAGCTTTCTTT
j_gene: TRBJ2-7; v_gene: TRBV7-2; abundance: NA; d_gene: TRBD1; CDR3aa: CASSLGTGVSYEQYF; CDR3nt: TGTGCCAGCAGCCTGGGGACAGGCGTTTCCTACGAGCAGTACTTC
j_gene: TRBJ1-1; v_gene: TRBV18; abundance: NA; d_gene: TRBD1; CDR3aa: CASSPGRGITEAFF; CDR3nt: TGTGCCAGCTCACCGGGCAGGGGGATCACTGAAGCTTTCTTT
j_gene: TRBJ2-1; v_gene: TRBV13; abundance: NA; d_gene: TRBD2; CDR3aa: CASSLTGEGYNEQFF; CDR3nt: TGTGCCAGCAGCTTAACGGGGGAGGGCTACAATGAGCAGTTCTTC
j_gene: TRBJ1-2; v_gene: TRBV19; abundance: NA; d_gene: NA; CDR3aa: CASTPASYGYTF; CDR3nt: TGTGCCAGTACCCCGGCTAGCTATGGCTACACCTTC
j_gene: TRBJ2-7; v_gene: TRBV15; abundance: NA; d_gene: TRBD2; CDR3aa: CATSPSQASGRAGEQYF; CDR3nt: TGTGCCACCAGCCCCTCTCAGGCGAGCGGGAGAGCAGGCGAGCAGTACTTC
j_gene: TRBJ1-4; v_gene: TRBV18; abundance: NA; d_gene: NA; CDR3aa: CASSPKDRTSTNEKLFF; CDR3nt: TGTGCCAGCTCACCGAAGGACAGAACCTCTACTAATGAAAAACTGTTTTTT
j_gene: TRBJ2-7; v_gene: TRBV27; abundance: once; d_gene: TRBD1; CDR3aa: CASSLRQGLYEQYF; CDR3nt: TGTGCCAGCAGTTTAAGACAGGGCCTGTACGAGCAGTACTTC
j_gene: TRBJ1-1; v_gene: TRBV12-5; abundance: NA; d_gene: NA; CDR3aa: CASGLVQAQNTEAFF; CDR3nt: TGTGCTAGTGGTTTGGTACAGGCTCAGAACACTGAAGCTTTCTTT
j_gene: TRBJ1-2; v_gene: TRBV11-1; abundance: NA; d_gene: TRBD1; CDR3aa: CASSLVQQGNYGYTF; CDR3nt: TGTGCCAGCAGCTTAGTTCAACAGGGGAACTATGGCTACACCTTC
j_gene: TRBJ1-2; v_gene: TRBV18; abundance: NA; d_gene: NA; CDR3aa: CASSPRGNGYTF; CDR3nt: TGTGCCAGCTCACCACGGGGGAACGGCTACACCTTC
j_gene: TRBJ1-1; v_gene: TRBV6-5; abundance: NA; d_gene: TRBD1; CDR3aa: CASSHRQGRNTEAFF; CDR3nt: TGTGCCAGCAGCCACCGACAGGGCCGGAACACTGAAGCTTTCTTT
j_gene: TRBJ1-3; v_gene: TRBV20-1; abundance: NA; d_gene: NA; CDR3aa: CSAPAGNTIYF; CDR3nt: TGCAGTGCTCCGGCTGGAAACACCATATATTTT
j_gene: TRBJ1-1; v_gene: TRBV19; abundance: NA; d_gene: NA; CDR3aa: CASSPLGVEAFF; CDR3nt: TGTGCCAGTAGTCCCCTGGGGGTTGAAGCTTTCTTT
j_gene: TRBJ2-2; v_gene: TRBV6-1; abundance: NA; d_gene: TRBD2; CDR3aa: CASSDLAGGPGELFF; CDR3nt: TGTGCCAGCAGTGATTTAGCGGGAGGGCCCGGGGAGCTGTTTTTT
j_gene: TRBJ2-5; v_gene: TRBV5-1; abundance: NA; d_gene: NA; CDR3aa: CASSLGGGRETQYF; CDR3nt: TGCGCCAGCAGCTTGGGAGGGGGTCGAGAGACCCAGTACTTC
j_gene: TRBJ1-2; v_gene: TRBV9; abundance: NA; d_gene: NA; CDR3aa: CASSVVSGLSSNYGYTF; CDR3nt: TGTGCCAGCAGCGTAGTATCAGGTCTGTCTTCTAACTATGGCTACACCTTC
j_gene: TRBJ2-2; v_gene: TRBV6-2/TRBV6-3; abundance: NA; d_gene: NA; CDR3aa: CASTPPPGNTGELFF; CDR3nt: TGTGCCAGCACCCCACCCCCAGGGAACACCGGGGAGCTGTTTTTT
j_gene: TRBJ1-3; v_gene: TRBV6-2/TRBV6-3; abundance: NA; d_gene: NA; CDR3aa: CASSSGNWISGNTIYF; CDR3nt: TGTGCCAGCAGTTCGGGTAACTGGATCTCTGGAAACACCATATATTTT
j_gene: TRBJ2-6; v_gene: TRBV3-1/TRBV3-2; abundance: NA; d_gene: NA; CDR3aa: CASSPVSSWEGTWANVLTF; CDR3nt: TGTGCCAGCAGCCCTGTCTCCTCTTGGGAGGGGACATGGGCCAACGTCCTGACTTTC
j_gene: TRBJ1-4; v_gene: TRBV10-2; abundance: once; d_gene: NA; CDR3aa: CASGRAGEKLFF; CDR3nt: TGCGCCAGCGGGAGGGCGGGCGAAAAACTGTTTTTT